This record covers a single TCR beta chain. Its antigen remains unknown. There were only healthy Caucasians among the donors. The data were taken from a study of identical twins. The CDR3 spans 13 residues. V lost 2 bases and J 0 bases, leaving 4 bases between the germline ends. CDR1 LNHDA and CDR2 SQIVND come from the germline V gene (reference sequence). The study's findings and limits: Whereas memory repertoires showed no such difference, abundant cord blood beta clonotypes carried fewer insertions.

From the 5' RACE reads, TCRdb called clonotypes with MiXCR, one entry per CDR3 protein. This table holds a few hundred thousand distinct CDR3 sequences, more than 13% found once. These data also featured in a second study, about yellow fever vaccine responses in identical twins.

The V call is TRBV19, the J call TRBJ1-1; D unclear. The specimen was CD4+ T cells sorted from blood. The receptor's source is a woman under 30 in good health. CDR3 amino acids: CASSIRVNTEAFF. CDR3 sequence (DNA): TGTGCCAGTAGTATAAGAGTGAACACTGAAGCTTTCTTT.